These 27 T cell receptor beta chains were all obtained from the same sample, sequenced in a study of blood T cells in healthy people across ages. Sample-barcoded 5' priming and a J-beta primer mix drove a second PCR of 7 to 11 cycles. One entry per CDR3 protein results from TCRdb running MiXCR on the 5' RACE reads. The sample consists of roughly 1,500,000 distinct CDR3 sequences, roughly 40% of them appearing once. Sample: blood. These receptors were collected from a woman between 18 and 30 years old in good health.

The V gene is TRBV7-2, the J gene TRBJ2-5; the D is unclear. This CDR3 comprises 12 residues. Trimming removed 4 bases at V and 9 bases at J, with 12 bases between. CDR1 and CDR2 (germline): SGHTA, FQGNSA. CDR3 in DNA: TGTGCCAGCAGCTGGACCAAACGGCCCCAGTACTTC. Protein: CASSWTKRPQYF.

This clonotype was observed a handful of times. This chain links TRBV20-1 with TRBJ1-1; 7 bases are a match to TRBD1. CDR3 size: 18 residues. From germline, CDR1 is DFQATT and CDR2 SNEGSKA (reference sequence). Trimming removed 1 base from V and 0 bases from J; junction bases left unmatched: 14. The CDR3 loop is CSARAGTDFPIMNTEAFF. The CDR3 bases are TGCAGTGCTAGAGCCGGGACAGACTTTCCTATCATGAACACTGAAGCTTTCTTT.

This clonotype occurred many times. This chain connects TRBV27 to TRBJ2-3; 11 bases line up with TRBD2. The CDR3 runs to 15 residues. V was clipped by 6 bases and J by 2 bases; unmatched bases: 4. Germline V lookup: CDR1 MNHEY, CDR2 SMNVEV (reference sequence). CDR3 loop: CASRATSGTTDTQYF. The CDR3 DNA is TGTGCCAGCAGGGCGACTAGCGGGACCACAGATACGCAGTATTTT.

V usage is TRBV3-1 and J usage is TRBJ2-4; a weak D match, TRBD2 (5 bases). Trimming took 4 bases from V and 3 from J, leaving 16 bases between them. Germline-derived CDR1 and CDR2 are LGHDT and YNNKEL (reference sequence). The CDR3 runs to 16 residues. CDR3 sequence: CASSLRGTGNKNIQYF. The DNA for the CDR3 is TGTGCCAGCAGCCTCCGAGGAACGGGAAACAAAAACATTCAGTACTTC.

This chain uses TRBV3-1 with TRBJ1-6, with 8 bases identical to TRBD1. Germline loops: CDR1 LGHDT, CDR2 YNNKEL (reference sequence). V shed 2 bases, J shed 7 bases, and the junction held 7 bases outside the gene matches. The CDR3 spans 16 residues. The CDR3 reads CASSQPRTGKNSPLHF. The CDR3 DNA reads as TGTGCCAGCAGCCAACCACGGACAGGGAAAAATTCACCCCTCCACTTT.

The sample holds a few counts of this clonotype. The V and J genes are TRBV20-1 and TRBJ2-7, with TRBD2 matching 10 bases. The germline V gene has CDR1 DFQATT and CDR2 SNEGSKA (reference sequence). V shed 1 base and J 3 bases; nucleotides not matched to a gene: 12. This CDR3 region has 17 residues. In DNA, the CDR3 is TGCAGTGCTAGAGTATGGCTAGCGGGGGCCCTTAGCTACGAGCAGTACTTC. Translation gives CSARVWLAGALSYEQYF.

The chain couples TRBV15 to TRBJ2-5; TRBD1 matches at 7 bases. The better agreement between TRBJ2-7 and the DNA end casts doubt on the J call. The CDR3 runs 14 residues. The germline V gene encodes CDR1 LNHNV and CDR2 YYDKDF (reference sequence). The CDR3 loop is CATSRTWTGSEQYF. The CDR3 coding sequence is TGTGCCACCAGCAGAACCTGGACAGGTTCCGAGCAGTACTTC.

The V gene is TRBV20-1, the J gene TRBJ2-5; tentatively, D is TRBD1 or TRBD2 (5 bases each). Germline assignment: CDR1 DFQATT and CDR2 SNEGSKA (reference sequence). The V end lost 6 bases, the J end lost 9 bases, and 14 bases lay between the germline ends. This CDR3 region has 11 residues. This CDR3 is CSASPGQAQYF. The CDR3 coding sequence is TGCAGTGCCTCCCCGGGGCAAGCCCAGTACTTC.

This CDR3 is CASSFLAGGYNEQYF. The CDR3 DNA reads TGTGCCAGCAGCTTCCTAGCGGGAGGGTACAATGAGCAGTACTTC. The chain uses TRBV6-5 and TRBJ2-1; 12 bases agree with TRBD2. The J call is in doubt because the DNA end fits TRBJ2-7 better. The CDR3 consists of 15 residues. Per germline, CDR1 MNHEY and CDR2 SVGAGI.

This chain joins TRBV20-1 and TRBJ1-2; D gene uncertain. The CDR3 length is 14 residues. The germline CDR1 and CDR2 sequences are DFQATT and SNEGSKA (reference sequence). V shed 4 bases and J shed 5 bases, with 17 bases lying between them. The CDR3 DNA is TGCAGTGCTACCCGGGTAGAGGGTTATTATGGCTACACCTTC. It translates to CSATRVEGYYGYTF.

The J gene is TRBJ2-7, the V gene TRBV4-1, with unresolved D. The J call may be incorrect, as the DNA end agrees better with TRBJ2-5. Germline V gene data show CDR1 as MGHRA and CDR2 as YSYEKL. The CDR3 contains 14 residues. The CDR3 is CASSQDNSQKTQYF. The CDR3 DNA reads as TGCGCCAGCAGCCAAGATAATAGCCAGAAGACCCAGTACTTC.

The chain combines TRBV21-1 with TRBJ1-5; the D call TRBD1 from the table was never checked on the DNA. TRBV21-1 is a pseudogene. The CDR3 runs 16 residues. The CDR3: CASSKGPRLVNQPQHF. For the CDR3, the DNA is TGTGCCAGCAGCAAGGGTCCCAGACTGGTCAATCAGCCCCAGCATTTT.

V usage is TRBV18 and J usage is TRBJ2-7; 14 nucleotides match TRBD2. The J segment lost 6 bases and the V segment lost 0 bases, leaving 1 base of the junction unmatched. Germline V CDR1 and CDR2: KGHSH, LQKENI. The length of the CDR3 is 15 residues. The CDR3 sequence is CASSPPGLAGGEQYF. The CDR3 region has the DNA TGTGCCAGCTCACCACCCGGACTAGCGGGAGGCGAGCAGTACTTC.

V gene TRBV20-1 combines with J gene TRBJ1-1; D perhaps matches TRBD1 (6 bases). Trimming took off 3 bases at V and 1 base at J, with 18 bases between the two ends. Germline-derived CDR1 and CDR2 are DFQATT and SNEGSKA (reference sequence). The CDR3 is 16 amino acids. CDR3 region: CSARDLKGGENTEAFF. The CDR3 bases are TGCAGTGCTAGGGACTTAAAGGGGGGGGAGAACACTGAAGCTTTCTTT.

The J gene is TRBJ1-6, the V gene TRBV2; D gene unclear. V lost 8 bases, J lost 6 bases, and 8 bases lay in between. The CDR3 totals 12 residues. The V gene's germline CDR1 is SNHLY and CDR2 FYNNEI. DNA for the CDR3: TGTGCCAGCGGGCAGATTAATTCACCCCTCCACTTT. Protein: CASGQINSPLHF. The whole variable domain, remainder taken from reference TRBV2 and TRBJ1-6, is EPEVTQTPSHQVTQMGQEVILRCVPISNHLYFYWYRQILGQKVEFLVSFYNNEISEKSEIFDDQFSVERPDGSNFTLKIRSTKLEDSAMYFCASGQINSPLHFGNGTRLTVT.

The chain is built from TRBV7-9 and TRBJ2-5; 9 bases agree with TRBD2. The CDR3 totals 14 residues. J was trimmed by 2 bases and V by 6 bases; bases with no gene match: 4. The germline V gene has CDR1 SEHNR and CDR2 FQNEAQ (reference sequence). The CDR3, as DNA: TGTGCCAGCAGAAAAGCGGGGGGACAAGAGACCCAGTACTTC. Protein product: CASRKAGGQETQYF.

The chain links TRBV10-3 to TRBJ1-4, with D perhaps TRBD1 (5 bases). Trimming left V 3 bases short and J 7 bases short, with 6 bases between. Germline-derived CDR1 and CDR2 are ENHRY and SYGVKD. The CDR3 runs to 12 residues. The CDR3 protein is CAISDQGEKLFF. CDR3 in DNA: TGTGCCATCAGTGACCAGGGTGAAAAACTGTTTTTT.

The chain uses TRBV6-6 and TRBJ2-3; D remains unclear. The CDR3 consists of 15 residues. Trimming pared 0 bases from V and 6 bases from J, leaving 13 bases between. Germline lookup yields CDR1 MNHNY and CDR2 SVGAGI (reference sequence). This CDR3 is CASSYSTQDGDTQYF. As DNA, the CDR3 is TGTGCCAGCAGTTACTCAACCCAAGACGGGGATACGCAGTATTTT.

This rearrangement joins TRBV6-2 or TRBV6-3 to TRBJ1-1; TRBD1 matches 7 bases. The length of the CDR3 is 16 residues. Germline CDR1 is MNHEY and CDR2 is SVGEGT. V lost 4 bases, J lost 4 bases, and 12 bases stayed unmatched. The DNA for the CDR3 is TGTGCCAGCAGTTCGGACAGGACCGTTCAGGGCACTGAAGCTTTCTTT. Encoded protein: CASSSDRTVQGTEAFF.

In this sample, this clonotype turned up a few times. The J gene is TRBJ2-5, the V gene TRBV7-2, with 7 bases aligning to TRBD2. The J call may not be correct, given that the DNA end is closer to TRBJ2-7. Germline V gene data show CDR1 as SGHTA and CDR2 as FQGNSA. The CDR3 runs 16 residues. In nucleotides, the CDR3 is TGTGCCAGCAGCTTGGGACTACCAAACCACATGTACGAGCAGTACTTC. Amino acid sequence: CASSLGLPNHMYEQYF.

A word on this clonotype: A clone one base away is much larger, so this may be a read error. The CDR3 nucleotides read TGTGCCATCAACCAGGGTAGGGCTTCTGATGAGCAGTACTTC. As protein: CAINQGRASDEQYF. The V gene is TRBV10-3, the J gene TRBJ2-5; tentative D call: TRBD1 (5 bases). V lost 7 bases and J 11 bases, leaving 23 bases between the germline ends. CDR3 size: 14 residues. The germline V gene encodes CDR1 ENHRY and CDR2 SYGVKD.

This sequence joins TRBV10-3 and TRBJ2-7; maybe TRBD1 (5 bases). The germline V gene encodes CDR1 ENHRY and CDR2 SYGVKD. Deletions cut 3 bases from V and 5 bases from J, with 11 bases between. The length of the CDR3 is 13 residues. CDR3 loop: CAISDAGYDEQYF. CDR3 nucleotide sequence: TGTGCCATCAGTGACGCAGGGTACGACGAGCAGTACTTC.

This clonotype appeared a single time. This chain uses TRBV20-1 with TRBJ2-1; 7 positions match TRBD2. The CDR3 sequence is 15 residues long. Germline lookup yields CDR1 DFQATT and CDR2 SNEGSKA (reference sequence). V lost 3 bases to trimming and J lost 4 bases; unmatched junction nucleotides: 9. The CDR3 here is CSASPTQRGYNEQFF. Here the CDR3 DNA reads TGCAGTGCTAGCCCAACCCAGCGGGGATACAATGAGCAGTTCTTC.

This clonotype was seen only a few times. This rearrangement joins TRBV6-1 to TRBJ1-1, with D uncertain. The CDR3 loop spans 14 amino acids. From germline, CDR1 is MNHNS and CDR2 SASEGT. The V gene lost 7 bases and the J gene lost 8 bases, with 20 bases spanning the gap. The CDR3 protein is CASNVPRAVGEAFF. DNA for the CDR3: TGTGCCAGCAACGTACCCCGCGCGGTGGGGGAAGCTTTCTTT.

CDR3 in amino acids: CASSITSGSHNEQFF. The CDR3 DNA sequence: TGCGCCAGCAGCATTACTAGCGGGAGCCACAATGAGCAGTTCTTC. V is TRBV5-1 and J is TRBJ2-1, with TRBD2 matching 11 bases. The CDR3 has 15 amino acids. Losses at the gene ends were 4 bases for V and 5 bases for J; bases not matched to a gene: 5. From germline, CDR1 is SGHRS and CDR2 YFSETQ. The variable domain in full, completed from reference TRBV5-1 and TRBJ2-1, reads KAGVTQTPRYLIKTRGQQVTLSCSPISGHRSVSWYQQTPGQGLQFLFEYFSETQRNKGNFPGRFSGRQFSNSRSEMNVSTLELGDSALYLCASSITSGSHNEQFFGPGTRLTVL.

V is TRBV30 and J is TRBJ1-2, with unresolved D. V was pared by 7 bases and J by 8 bases, with 14 bases between. This CDR3 contains 11 residues. The germline CDR1 and CDR2 sequences are GTSNPN and SVGIG (reference sequence). CDR3 coding DNA: TGTGCCTCCCCTATCCACCGGGGCTACACCTTC. Translation gives CASPIHRGYTF. The complete variable domain, with remaining parts taken from reference TRBV30 and TRBJ1-2, reads SQTIHQWPATLVQPVGSPLSLECTVEGTSNPNLYWYRQAAGRGLQLLFYSVGIGQISSEVPQNLSASRPQDRQFILSSKKLLLSDSGFYLCASPIHRGYTFGSGTRLTVV.

The V call is TRBV12-3 or TRBV12-4, the J call TRBJ2-3, with D tentatively TRBD2 (5 bases). Trimming pared 6 bases from V and 4 bases from J, leaving 17 bases between. CDR3 length: 15 residues. CDR3: CASSQVVLAADTQYF. The CDR3 nucleotides are TGTGCCAGCAGCCAGGTGGTCCTAGCTGCAGATACGCAGTATTTT.